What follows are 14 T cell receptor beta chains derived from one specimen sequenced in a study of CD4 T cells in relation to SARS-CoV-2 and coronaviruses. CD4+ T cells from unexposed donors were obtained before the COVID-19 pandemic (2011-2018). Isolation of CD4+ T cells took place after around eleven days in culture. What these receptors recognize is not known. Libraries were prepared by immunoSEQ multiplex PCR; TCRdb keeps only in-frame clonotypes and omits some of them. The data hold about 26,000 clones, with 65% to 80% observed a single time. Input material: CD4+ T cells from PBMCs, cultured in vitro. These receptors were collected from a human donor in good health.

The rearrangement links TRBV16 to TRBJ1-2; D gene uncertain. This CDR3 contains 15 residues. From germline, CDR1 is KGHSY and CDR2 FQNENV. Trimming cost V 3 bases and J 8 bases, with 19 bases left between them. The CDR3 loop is CASSHTDGFMRGYTF. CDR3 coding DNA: TGTGCCAGCAGCCACACGGACGGCTTCATGCGGGGCTACACCTTC. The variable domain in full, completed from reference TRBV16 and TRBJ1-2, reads GEEVAQTPKHLVRGEGQKAKLYCAPIKGHSYVFWYQQVLKNEFKFLISFQNENVFDETGMPKERFSAKCLPNSPCSLEIQATKLEDSAVYFCASSHTDGFMRGYTFGSGTRLTVV.

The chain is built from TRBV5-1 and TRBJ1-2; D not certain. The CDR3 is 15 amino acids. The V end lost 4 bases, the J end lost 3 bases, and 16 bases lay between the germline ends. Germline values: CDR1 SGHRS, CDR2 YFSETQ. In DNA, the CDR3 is TGCGCCAGCAGCCCCGAGGCAGGCGGGCACTATGGCTACACCTTC. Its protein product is CASSPEAGGHYGYTF.

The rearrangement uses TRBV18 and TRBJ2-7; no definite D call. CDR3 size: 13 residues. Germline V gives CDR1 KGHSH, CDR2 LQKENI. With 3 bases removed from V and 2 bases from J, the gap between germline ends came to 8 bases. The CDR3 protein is CASSPYSTYEQYF. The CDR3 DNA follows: TGTGCCAGCTCACCGTACAGCACCTACGAGCAGTACTTC.

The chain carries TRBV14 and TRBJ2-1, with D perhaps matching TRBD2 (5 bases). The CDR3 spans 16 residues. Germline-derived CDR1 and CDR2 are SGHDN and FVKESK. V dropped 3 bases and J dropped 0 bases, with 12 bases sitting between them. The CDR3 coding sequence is TGTGCCAGCAGCCATTCGTTGGGGAGCTCCTACAATGAGCAGTTCTTC. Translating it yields CASSHSLGSSYNEQFF.

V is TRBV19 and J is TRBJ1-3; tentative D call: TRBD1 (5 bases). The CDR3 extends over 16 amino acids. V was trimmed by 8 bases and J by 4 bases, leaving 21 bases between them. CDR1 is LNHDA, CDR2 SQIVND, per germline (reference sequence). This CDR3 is CASAQQATTSGNTIYF. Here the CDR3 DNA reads TGTGCCAGTGCACAACAGGCAACGACAAGCGGAAACACCATATATTTT.

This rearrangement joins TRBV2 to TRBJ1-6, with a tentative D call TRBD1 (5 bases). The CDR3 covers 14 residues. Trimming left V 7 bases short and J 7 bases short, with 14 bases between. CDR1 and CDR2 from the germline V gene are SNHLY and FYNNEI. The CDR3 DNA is TGTGCCAGCAATGGTCCAGACAGAAATTCACCCCTCCACTTT. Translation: CASNGPDRNSPLHF.

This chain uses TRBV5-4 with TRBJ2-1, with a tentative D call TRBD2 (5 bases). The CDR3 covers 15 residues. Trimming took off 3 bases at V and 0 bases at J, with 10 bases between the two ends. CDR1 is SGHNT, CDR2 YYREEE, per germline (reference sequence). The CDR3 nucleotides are TGTGCCAGCAGCTCAGGACTGAGCTCCTACAATGAGCAGTTCTTC. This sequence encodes CASSSGLSSYNEQFF.

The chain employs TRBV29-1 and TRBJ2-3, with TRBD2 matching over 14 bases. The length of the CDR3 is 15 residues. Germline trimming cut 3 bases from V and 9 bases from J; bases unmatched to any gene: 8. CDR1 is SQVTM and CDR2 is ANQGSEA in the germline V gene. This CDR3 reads CSVDGTSGSPITQYF. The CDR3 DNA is TGCAGCGTTGATGGGACTAGCGGGAGCCCTATCACGCAGTATTTT.

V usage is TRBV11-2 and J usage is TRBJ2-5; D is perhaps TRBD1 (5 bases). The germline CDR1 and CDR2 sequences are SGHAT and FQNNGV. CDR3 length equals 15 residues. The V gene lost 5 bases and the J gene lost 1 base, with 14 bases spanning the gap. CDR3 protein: CASSGMGLSQETQYF. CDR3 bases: TGTGCCAGCAGCGGGATGGGGCTTAGCCAAGAGACCCAGTACTTC.

The CDR3 reads CASSDHRKTNEKLFF. In DNA form, the CDR3 reads TGCGCCAGCAGCGACCACCGGAAGACTAATGAAAAACTGTTTTTT. The chain recombines TRBV4-3 with TRBJ1-4, with D uncertain. This CDR3 has 15 amino acids. In germline, CDR1 is LGHNA, CDR2 YSLEER. V was cut by 5 bases and J by 2 bases, with 12 bases left in between.

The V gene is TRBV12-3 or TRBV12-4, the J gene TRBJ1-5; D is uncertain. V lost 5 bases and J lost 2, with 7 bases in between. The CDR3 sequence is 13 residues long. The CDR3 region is CASSEEGNQPQHF. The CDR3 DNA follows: TGTGCCAGCAGTGAGGAGGGCAATCAGCCCCAGCATTTT.

The CDR3 protein is CASSPRDWGSVEETQYF. As DNA, the CDR3 is TGTGCCAGCAGCCCGCGGGACTGGGGGAGTGTTGAAGAGACCCAGTACTTC. The chain carries TRBV7-8 and TRBJ2-5; tentative D call: TRBD2 (6 bases). Germline V lookup: CDR1 SGHVS, CDR2 FQNEAQ. Trimming removed 5 bases from V and 3 bases from J, with 22 bases in between. CDR3 length: 17 residues.

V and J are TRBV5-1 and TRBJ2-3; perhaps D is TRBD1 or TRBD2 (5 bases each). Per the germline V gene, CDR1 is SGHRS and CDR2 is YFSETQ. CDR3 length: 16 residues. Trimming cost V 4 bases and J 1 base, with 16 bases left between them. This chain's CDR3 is CASSPAQQGGTDTQYF. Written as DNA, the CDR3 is TGCGCCAGCAGCCCGGCTCAGCAGGGAGGCACAGATACGCAGTATTTT.

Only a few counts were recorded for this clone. The CDR3 spells CASSPTGRNQPQHF. The CDR3 DNA follows: TGTGCCAGCAGCCCCACGGGGCGCAATCAGCCCCAGCATTTT. The rearrangement links TRBV6-2 or TRBV6-3 to TRBJ1-5; D is possibly TRBD1 (5 bases). The CDR3 is 14 residues long. Trimming removed 6 bases at V and 2 bases at J, with 11 bases between. The V gene's germline CDR1 is MNHEY and CDR2 SVGEGT.